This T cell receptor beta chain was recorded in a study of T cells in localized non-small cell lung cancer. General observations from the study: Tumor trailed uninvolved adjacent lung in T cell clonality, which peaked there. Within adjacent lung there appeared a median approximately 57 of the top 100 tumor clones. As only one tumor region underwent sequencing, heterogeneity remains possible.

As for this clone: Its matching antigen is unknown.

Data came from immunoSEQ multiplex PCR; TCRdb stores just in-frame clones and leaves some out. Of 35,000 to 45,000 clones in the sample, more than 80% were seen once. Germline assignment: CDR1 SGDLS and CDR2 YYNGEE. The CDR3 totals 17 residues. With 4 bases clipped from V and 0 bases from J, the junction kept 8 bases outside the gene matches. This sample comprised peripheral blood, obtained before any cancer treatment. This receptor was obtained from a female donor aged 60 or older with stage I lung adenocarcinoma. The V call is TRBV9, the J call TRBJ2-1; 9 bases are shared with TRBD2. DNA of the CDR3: TGTGCCAGCAGCCCCGGGACTAGCTCGTTCTCCTACAATGAGCAGTTCTTC. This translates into CASSPGTSSFSYNEQFF.